What follows describes a single T cell receptor (beta chain). Its antigen is not known. TCRdb reanalysed the reads using MiXCR and keeps one entry per CDR3 protein. Among hundreds of thousands of distinct CDR3 sequences listed, about 44% were seen once. This entry is derived from a study of T cell repertoires in cytomegalovirus infection. About the research overall: Well-studied HLA-B-restricted CMV epitopes were used in the study alongside recently identified HLA-C-restricted ones. CMV infection and matching HLA type were both indicated by public TCR beta signatures. Regarding the study as a whole: Across the ex vivo response, the dominant clonotypes were HLA-C-restricted CMV-specific TCR beta clonotypes. Totalled public TCR beta family frequency picked out people who carried CMV plus the relevant HLA.

V lost 7 bases, J lost 8 bases, and 10 bases stayed unmatched. This CDR3 comprises 14 residues. The germline V gene encodes CDR1 MNHNS and CDR2 SASEGT. This receptor was taken from a human donor in good health (CMV status not recorded). Some clones in this sample may be carry-over from other donors' samples. Sequenced here: cultured PBMCs, sampled from culture after CMV antigen stimulation. The gene calls are TRBV6-1 and TRBJ2-1, with 8 nucleotides matching TRBD1. CDR3 in amino acids: CASNDRGSEDEQFF. CDR3 DNA sequence: TGTGCCAGCAATGACAGGGGTTCTGAAGATGAGCAGTTCTTC.